This section outlines one T cell receptor beta chain sequence together with its context. Germline CDR1 is SNHLY and CDR2 is FYNNEI. V lost 2 bases, J lost 7 bases, and 11 bases lay in between. The CDR3 is 13 amino acids. The data are from a study of T cell changes during pregnancy in multiple sclerosis. TCRdb's copy holds only in-frame clones and misses some; the assay was immunoSEQ multiplex PCR. The sample holds approximately 87,000 clones, just over 90% seen once. Specimen: CD4+ T cells from peripheral blood mononuclear cells, collected in the second trimester of pregnancy. The receptor was isolated from a female donor with multiple sclerosis, enrolled in a pregnancy study. The chain combines TRBV2 with TRBJ1-1; weak D call: TRBD1 (6 bases). The CDR3: CASSEQGMGEAFF. CDR3 sequence (DNA): TGTGCCAGCAGTGAACAGGGGATGGGTGAAGCTTTCTTT.